The entry below gives a single T cell receptor (beta chain) sequence along with its context. Its antigen is unknown. Base qualities are not provided; no much larger clone lies one nucleotide away. Other DNA sequences in this sample translate to the same CDR3. From each donor, a single peripheral blood sample of 100 to 150 mL on average was drawn into heparinised tubes. Naive, central memory, regulatory and stem cell-like memory CD4+ T cells were sorted on a BD FACSAria II using a panel including CD45RO, CCR7, CD25, CD127, CD95 and CD27. A purity above 98% was achieved for all sorted populations. Right away, PBMCs were isolated by Lymphoprep density gradient centrifugation and were stained directly, with no culture step. So that batch effects would be minimized, each experiment stained and sorted samples in pairs, pairing one healthy donor with one patient. These data belong to a study of beta chain features in type 1 diabetes (dated by TCRdb to the late 2010s). Background on the whole study: Mean age, gender distribution, total cell number and subset yield were not different between patients and healthy donors. Regulatory and stem cell-like memory subsets were obtained from only 8 patients and about eight healthy donors, while naive and central memory subsets were obtained from all 30 or so donors. In the study, TCRB repertoires of sorted circulating CD4+ T cell subsets from recently diagnosed type 1 diabetes patients were compared with those of matched healthy donors. Across all samples, 107,917,701 sorted cells were examined, and cell number per subset correlated strongly with RNA yield. Paper-wide results and their limitations: Only small numbers of individuals were included in the HLA sub-analyses, which left unresolved whether HLA type had any influence on TCRB rearrangement. A moderate but significant shortening of TCRB CDR3 length was observed in type 1 diabetes patients in all four CD4+ subsets. Sequencing cDNA rather than genomic DNA could over-represent highly expressing activated cells, although activation and CD3 levels did not differ between groups. Naive, central memory and regulatory TCRB repertoires appeared to be more alike among patients than among healthy donors. Patients with type 1 diabetes made fewer insertions and deleted more nucleotides at VDJ recombination sites, implying thymic rearrangement abnormalities. Shorter templates might have been favored by PCR, but patient and control samples were amplified and corrected together, so both groups would have been affected equally by any skew.

The entire amount of isolated RNA was reverse transcribed using the High Capacity cDNA Reverse Transcription Kit, so the sequenced TCRB transcripts were expressed ones. Naive, central memory and regulatory T cell samples underwent deep immunoSEQ sequencing, averaging about 3.57 million total reads per sample. Sorted cells were lysed in RLT buffer and RNA was extracted with DNase-treated RNeasy Micro or Mini kits, depending on cell number. To prevent cross-contamination, each cell subset was processed individually, whereas patient and healthy donor samples were processed jointly. The immunoSEQ multiplex PCR was used to amplify TCRB sequences from cDNA, generating 87-bp fragments that spanned the CDR3 region. Sequencing of the amplicons was done on the Illumina HiSeq platform. As for how the authors treated the data: PCR bias was computationally corrected using synthetic template baselines, reads within Hamming distance 2 were collapsed, and singletons that could not be merged were discarded. Reads were aligned to IMGT to assign V, D and J genes, CDR3 length, and insertions or deletions at six rearrangement sites. Clonotype counts were normalized to sorted cell number within each subset before computing true diversity and Gini coefficients with the tcR R package. The overlap coefficient, calculated on TCRB nucleotide sequences, was used to measure repertoire sharing. Out-of-frame TCRB sequences from naive cells were analyzed as a proxy for the pre-selection repertoire. This immuneACCESS table, as held by TCRdb, lists in-frame sequences with V and J called but not all clones. Of the missing ones, under half trace to an unresolved V gene in checked studies; the others have no known cause. V and J calls and clone size are copied from that table; D and trimming were computed from the DNA. Recorded for this sample are 640,000 or so clones; roughly an eighth of them occurred a single time. The ten largest clones take up approximately 0.02% of the sample.

Sequenced input: naive CD4+ T cells from blood. Reading the label with the study, this specimen's cell subset or site is: true naive CD4+ T cells. The clonotype was recovered from a man younger than 35 with type 1 diabetes.

Here the CDR3 is given as CSVEVSTYEQYF. The DNA reads as follows: TGCAGCGTTGAGGTCAGTACCTACGAGCAGTACTTC. The chain was built from TRBV29-1 and TRBJ2-7, with the D gene uncertain. Deletion took 3 bases off V and 2 bases off J, with a span of 8 bases between the germline ends. From the cysteine up to the phenylalanine, the CDR3 has a length of 12 residues. CDR3 DNA only is kept here, 36 bases in frame from base 1. Reading the germline V gene gives CDR1 SQVTM and CDR2 ANQGSEA.